This entry is about one T cell receptor (beta chain). Antigen unknown. V shed 6 bases and J 0 bases; nucleotides not matched to a gene: 10. The CDR3 extends over 16 amino acids. The V gene's germline CDR1 is MDHEN and CDR2 SYDVKM. These data belong to a study of cytomegalovirus exposure and HLA in healthy donors. Overall study: Researchers found that roughly 80% of over 350 genotyped donors fell within the Caucasian-associated ancestry cluster.

PCR amplification relied on 60 Vbeta primers (plus 13 Jbeta primers). TCRdb's copy holds only in-frame clones and misses some; the assay was immunoSEQ multiplex PCR. The table includes approximately 120,000 clones, over 60% detected once. Study conclusions and caveats: What was likely a sequencing artifact was a cluster of highly shared sequence variants.

The TCR sequence derives from a man aged 55 to 69 in good health and CMV-seropositive. Specimen: PBMCs. The J gene is TRBJ1-2, the V gene TRBV28; TRBD1 matches 7 bases. The CDR3 sequence is CASSPRTGLANYGYTF. CDR3 sequence (DNA): TGTGCCAGCAGCCCTCGGACAGGCTTAGCTAACTATGGCTACACCTTC.